This TCR beta chain was documented in a study of cytomegalovirus exposure and HLA in healthy donors. Study observations and caveats: Some V segments could not be told apart, so they were left out, TRBV6-2 and TRBV6-3 among them. According to an earlier analysis, most TCR beta V segments yielded productive rearrangements about 87% or about 30% of the time.

Only a few counts were recorded for this clone. Its antigen is unknown. With 60 Vbeta and 13 Jbeta primers, the PCR was carried out. The data were produced by immunoSEQ multiplex PCR, yet TCRdb's version contains in-frame clones alone and is incomplete. Counted here are 150,000 or so clones, approximately 82% occurring once; the ten biggest clones make up under 8%. The V gene lost 0 bases and the J gene lost 0 bases, with 4 bases spanning the gap. Germline CDR1 is SGHRS and CDR2 is YFSETQ. The CDR3 loop spans 13 amino acids. The chain joins TRBV5-1 to TRBJ2-7; D uncertain. The receptor was derived from a woman in her forties or fifties in good health and CMV-seropositive. The specimen sequenced was PBMCs. This CDR3 reads CASSLAGSYEQYF. In DNA form, the CDR3 reads TGCGCCAGCAGCTTGGCCGGCTCCTACGAGCAGTACTTC. Drawing the rest from reference TRBV5-1 and TRBJ2-7, the complete variable domain is KAGVTQTPRYLIKTRGQQVTLSCSPISGHRSVSWYQQTPGQGLQFLFEYFSETQRNKGNFPGRFSGRQFSNSRSEMNVSTLELGDSALYLCASSLAGSYEQYFGPGTRLTVT.